This TCR beta chain is from a study of T cell repertoires in cytomegalovirus infection. Study-wide background: It can be stated that public TCR beta signatures indicated CMV infection as well as a matching HLA type.

This CDR3 has 15 residues. CDR1 and CDR2 from the germline V gene are SGHDT and YYEEEE. V gave up 4 bases and J gave up 1 base, with 12 bases separating them. TCRdb analysed the reads with MiXCR anew, one entry per CDR3 protein. The repertoire has about 180,000 distinct CDR3 sequences, about a sixth of them found once; the top ten carry roughly 24%. This clonotype was observed a handful of times. Sequenced: CD8+ T cells from PBMCs. The rearrangement joins TRBV5-6 to TRBJ1-3, with a weak D call TRBD1 (5 bases). This clonotype was obtained from a human donor in good health (CMV status not recorded). Some clones in this sample may be carry-over from other donors' samples. CDR3 protein: CASSLTETSGNTIYF. CDR3 coding DNA: TGTGCCAGCAGCCTGACAGAGACTTCTGGAAACACCATATATTTT.